The next 12 T cell receptor beta chains were all read from a single sample in a study of cytomegalovirus exposure and HLA in healthy donors. PCR primers comprised 60 Vbeta and 13 Jbeta primers. The table came from immunoSEQ multiplex PCR; TCRdb's copy has only in-frame clones and leaves some out. The data contain 95,000 to 150,000 clones, about 80% of them singletons. Material for sequencing was PBMCs. The receptors shown here come from a female donor in good health and CMV-seropositive.

In DNA, the CDR3 is TGCGCCAGCAGCTCGGGGGGCCTCTACGAGCAGTACTTC. It translates to CASSSGGLYEQYF. The chain recombines TRBV5-1 with TRBJ2-7; D is perhaps TRBD2 (7 bases). CDR1 and CDR2 (germline): SGHRS, YFSETQ. Trimming cost V 3 bases and J 3 bases, with 10 bases left between them. The CDR3 consists of 13 residues.

This chain links TRBV7-8 with TRBJ2-5; D is uncertain. Germline CDR1 and CDR2: SGHVS and FQNEAQ. CDR3 length: 14 residues. Trimming removed 1 base at V and 4 bases at J, with 10 bases between. The CDR3 reads CASSLVARGETQYF. CDR3 DNA: TGTGCCAGCAGCTTAGTCGCCCGAGGAGAGACCCAGTACTTC.

This clone was observed a handful of times. The genes are TRBV7-9 and TRBJ1-1; 7 bases are shared with TRBD1. The CDR3 is 17 residues long. V dropped 1 base and J dropped 6; count of bases not matched to a gene: 14. Germline V gene sequence: CDR1 SEHNR, CDR2 FQNEAQ (reference sequence). In DNA, the CDR3 is TGTGCCAGCAGCTTAGGGCTGGCAGGGGGTAGAATAGCTGAAGCTTTCTTT. Encoded protein: CASSLGLAGGRIAEAFF.

The CDR3 region has the DNA TGTGCCAGCGACGGTGGAGGGTCAGGGCAGCCCCAGCATTTT. This codes for CASDGGGSGQPQHF. The rearrangement joins TRBV6-1 to TRBJ1-5, with D possibly TRBD1 on 5 matching bases. The germline gives CDR1 MNHNS, CDR2 SASEGT. Trimming took 8 bases from V and 7 from J, leaving 18 bases between them. CDR3 size: 14 residues.

The rearrangement uses TRBV5-6 and TRBJ2-5; D is possibly TRBD1 (5 bases). Per the germline V gene, CDR1 is SGHDT and CDR2 is YYEEEE. V was cut by 0 bases and J by 2 bases, with 5 bases left in between. The CDR3 totals 13 residues. CDR3 in DNA: TGTGCCAGCAGCTTGGGACAGCAAGAGACCCAGTACTTC. Protein sequence: CASSLGQQETQYF.

The rearrangement links TRBV7-9 to TRBJ1-1, with 7 bases fitting TRBD1. Trimming removed 5 bases from V and 3 bases from J; junction bases left unmatched: 15. Germline-derived CDR1 and CDR2 are SEHNR and FQNEAQ (reference sequence). The CDR3 totals 17 residues. The CDR3 spells CASSPTGVYLRYTEAFF. The DNA for the CDR3 is TGTGCCAGCAGCCCTACAGGGGTTTATTTACGTTACACTGAAGCTTTCTTT.

This chain links TRBV9 with TRBJ2-1; 16 nucleotides agree with TRBD2. CDR3 length equals 19 residues. The trim removed 3 bases at V and 6 bases at J, leaving 12 bases unmatched. From germline, CDR1 is SGDLS and CDR2 YYNGEE. The CDR3 is CASSASGTSGGAGINEQFF. CDR3 DNA: TGTGCCAGCAGCGCATCCGGGACTAGCGGGGGGGCGGGTATCAATGAGCAGTTCTTC.

The chain couples TRBV29-1 to TRBJ1-1; the D gene is possibly TRBD1 (5 bases). Germline values: CDR1 SQVTM, CDR2 ANQGSEA. Trimming took off 2 bases at V and 6 bases at J, with 13 bases between the two ends. The CDR3 sequence is 13 residues long. The CDR3 nucleotides read TGCAGCGTTGAACAGGGTGGTACGGCTGAAGCTTTCTTT. Its translation: CSVEQGGTAEAFF.

This chain joins TRBV10-3 and TRBJ1-1, with unresolved D. Between the trimmed V and J ends, which lost 10 bases and 3 bases, there was a span of 12 bases. This CDR3 comprises 12 residues. The germline gives CDR1 ENHRY, CDR2 SYGVKD. This CDR3 reads CATQRAYTEAFF. The CDR3 DNA sequence: TGTGCCACCCAGCGCGCGTACACTGAAGCTTTCTTT.

The chain employs TRBV5-5 and TRBJ2-2; 10 bases fit TRBD1. This CDR3 has 16 amino acids. Germline V gene lookup returns CDR1 SGHKS and CDR2 YYEKEE (reference sequence). The V and J ends lost 3 bases and 6 bases, in that order; junction bases with no gene match: 8. The CDR3 protein is CASSSGQGIGAGELFF. Written as DNA, the CDR3 is TGTGCCAGCAGCTCGGGACAGGGGATAGGCGCCGGGGAGCTGTTTTTT.

The rearrangement uses TRBV5-4 and TRBJ1-1; D possibly corresponds to TRBD1 (5 bases). CDR1 SGHNT and CDR2 YYREEE come from the germline V gene (reference sequence). The CDR3 length is 15 residues. V lost 0 bases and J lost 5, with 14 bases in between. CDR3 amino acids: CASSLAGTGGTEAFF. For the CDR3, the DNA is TGTGCCAGCAGCTTGGCCGGGACTGGGGGGACTGAAGCTTTCTTT.

The chain's CDR3 is CASSQLQGSPLHF. As DNA, the CDR3 is TGTGCCAGCAGCCAACTTCAGGGTTCACCCCTCCACTTT. The rearrangement uses TRBV27 and TRBJ1-6, with D perhaps matching TRBD1 (5 bases). The CDR3 spans 13 residues. From germline, CDR1 is MNHEY and CDR2 SMNVEV (reference sequence). V was clipped by 6 bases and J by 9 bases, with 12 bases between them.